The present T cell receptor (beta chain) was sequenced within a study of T cells in Graves' hyperthyroidism and ophthalmopathy. It was RNA transcripts that yielded the amplified TCR beta CDR3 regions. Using the HTBI primer set, a first-round RT-PCR was run on the TCR CDR3. TCRdb ran MiXCR on the multiplex PCR reads and lists one entry per CDR3 protein. This repertoire shows about 280,000 distinct CDR3 sequences, less than 30% found once; its top ten account for approximately 30%. The germline gives CDR1 LNHDA, CDR2 SQIVND (reference sequence). This CDR3 comprises 13 residues. V was clipped by 5 bases and J by 8 bases; unmatched bases: 8. Hyperthyroidism in the patients, aged 18 to 65, was newly diagnosed and under 2 months in duration. This clonotype was recorded at least ten times.

This sequence joins TRBV19 and TRBJ1-1; 7 bases map to TRBD1. The receptor comes from a man aged 35 to 55 with Graves' hyperthyroidism that later progressed to Graves' ophthalmopathy. The sample was blood. The DNA for the CDR3 is TGTGCCAGTAGTGGGACAGTCCGGCTAGAAGCTTTCTTT. Translated, it gives CASSGTVRLEAFF.